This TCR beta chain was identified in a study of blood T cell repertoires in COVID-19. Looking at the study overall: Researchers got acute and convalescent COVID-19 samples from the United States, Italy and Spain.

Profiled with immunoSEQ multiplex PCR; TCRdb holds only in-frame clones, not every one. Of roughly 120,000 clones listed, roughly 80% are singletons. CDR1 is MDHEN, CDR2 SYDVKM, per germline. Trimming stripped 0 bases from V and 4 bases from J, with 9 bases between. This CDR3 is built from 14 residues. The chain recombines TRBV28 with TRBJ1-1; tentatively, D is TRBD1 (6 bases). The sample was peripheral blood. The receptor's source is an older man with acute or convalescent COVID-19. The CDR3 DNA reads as TGTGCCAGCAGTTTATGGGGGGGGCCCACTGAAGCTTTCTTT. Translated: CASSLWGGPTEAFF.